What follows are 30 T cell receptor beta chains derived from one specimen sequenced in a study of blood T cell repertoires in COVID-19 (dated by TCRdb to the early 2020s). The library was built by means of the immunoSEQ multiplex PCR assay. TCRdb carries this immuneACCESS record with in-frame sequences only. Its versions omit some clonotypes, under half of them owing to an unresolved V gene in the studies checked, with the rest unexplained. The sample yields around 300,000 clones; roughly 89% were counted once. Of the sample, about 1.7% is held by the ten largest clones. The material sequenced was PBMCs or T cells enriched from blood (not recorded which). The receptors stem from a woman aged 40 to 50 who had recovered from COVID-19.

V gene TRBV5-1 combines with J gene TRBJ2-1; TRBD2 is a possible D gene (7 bases). Deletions cut 0 bases from V and 2 bases from J, with 9 bases between. Germline values: CDR1 SGHRS, CDR2 YFSETQ. CDR3 length: 15 residues. The CDR3 DNA reads TGCGCCAGCAGCTTGGGCGGGGGCCCCTACAATGAGCAGTTCTTC. This encodes CASSLGGGPYNEQFF.

The CDR3 spells CASSPRRGRGDTQYF. The CDR3 DNA reads TGTGCCAGCAGCCCGAGGAGGGGGCGCGGAGATACGCAGTATTTT. The V gene is TRBV11-2, the J gene TRBJ2-3; possible D gene TRBD1, 7 bases. V was pared by 5 bases and J by 5 bases, with 17 bases between. CDR3 length: 15 amino acids. Germline V lookup: CDR1 SGHAT, CDR2 FQNNGV.

This rearrangement joins TRBV15 to TRBJ2-5, with D perhaps matching TRBD2 (5 bases). The CDR3 sequence is 15 residues long. The V gene lost 0 bases and the J gene lost 3 bases, with 11 bases spanning the gap. Germline loops: CDR1 LNHNV, CDR2 YYDKDF (reference sequence). CDR3 nucleotide sequence: TGTGCCACCAGCAGAGATCTGAGGGCGGAAGAGACCCAGTACTTC. Translating it yields CATSRDLRAEETQYF. The full variable domain, rest sourced from reference TRBV15 and TRBJ2-5, is DAMVIQNPRYQVTQFGKPVTLSCSQTLNHNVMYWYQQKSSQAPKLLFHYYDKDFNNEADTPDNFQSRRPNTSFCFLDIRSPGLGDTAMYLCATSRDLRAEETQYFGPGTRLLVL.

The chain links TRBV18 to TRBJ1-2; D call uncertain. V was clipped by 8 bases and J by 8 bases, with 15 bases between them. From germline, CDR1 is KGHSH and CDR2 LQKENI. The CDR3 spans 12 residues. The CDR3 loop reads CASQSSEEGYTF. The CDR3 DNA is TGTGCCAGCCAATCAAGCGAGGAAGGCTACACCTTC.

This chain connects TRBV5-1 to TRBJ2-1, with D perhaps TRBD2 (5 bases). Germline V lookup: CDR1 SGHRS, CDR2 YFSETQ. This CDR3 comprises 14 residues. V gave up 7 bases and J gave up 9 bases, with 20 bases separating them. This CDR3 reads CASQINPRVGEQFF. CDR3 in DNA: TGCGCCAGCCAGATCAACCCGCGGGTGGGTGAGCAGTTCTTC.

This rearrangement joins TRBV28 to TRBJ1-4, with TRBD1 matching over 7 bases. The trim removed 5 bases at V and 4 bases at J, leaving 4 bases unmatched. Germline lookup yields CDR1 MDHEN and CDR2 SYDVKM. This CDR3 is built from 14 residues. CDR3: CASSLGGHNEKLFF. CDR3 coding DNA: TGTGCCAGCAGTCTAGGGGGCCATAATGAAAAACTGTTTTTT.

This sequence joins TRBV7-9 and TRBJ2-7; 7 nucleotides align to TRBD2. Germline loops: CDR1 SEHNR, CDR2 FQNEAQ (reference sequence). There are 14 residues in the CDR3. J was trimmed by 3 bases and V by 5 bases; bases with no gene match: 7. CDR3 in amino acids: CASSAASGRYEQYF. CDR3 bases: TGTGCCAGCAGCGCCGCTAGCGGTCGCTACGAGCAGTACTTC.

V gene TRBV5-1 combines with J gene TRBJ2-6; TRBD1 agrees at 7 bases. This CDR3 spans 16 amino acids. J was trimmed by 0 bases and V by 6 bases; bases with no gene match: 6. Germline V gives CDR1 SGHRS, CDR2 YFSETQ. Here the CDR3 reads CASNGQESSGANVLTF. The CDR3 DNA sequence: TGCGCCAGCAACGGACAGGAGAGCTCTGGGGCCAACGTCCTGACTTTC.

This clone appeared a single time. The CDR3, as DNA: TGTGCCAGCAGTGAAGGGACTAGCGGATTATACGAGCAGTACTTC. It is translated as CASSEGTSGLYEQYF. This chain links TRBV2 with TRBJ2-7, with 10 nucleotides matching TRBD2. The J segment lost 4 bases and the V segment lost 1 base, leaving 4 bases of the junction unmatched. The CDR3 contains 15 residues. CDR1 is SNHLY and CDR2 is FYNNEI in the germline V gene.

This chain uses TRBV6-5 with TRBJ1-1; the D is unclear. The V end was cut by 0 bases, the J end by 6 bases, with 11 bases between. The CDR3 runs to 14 residues. Per the germline V gene, CDR1 is MNHEY and CDR2 is SVGAGI. The DNA for the CDR3 is TGTGCCAGCAGTTACTCAAGAGTAAACCCTGAAGCTTTCTTT. Amino acids: CASSYSRVNPEAFF.

The chain has TRBV6-5 and TRBJ2-2; D is possibly TRBD1 (5 bases). Per the germline V gene, CDR1 is MNHEY and CDR2 is SVGAGI. The CDR3 is 16 residues long. Deletions cut 4 bases from V and 1 base from J, with 13 bases between. DNA of the CDR3: TGTGCCAGCAGTTCTATCGGACACAGGAACACCGGGGAGCTGTTTTTT. It specifies CASSSIGHRNTGELFF.

V usage is TRBV19 and J usage is TRBJ2-2, with 7 bases identical to TRBD1. Germline CDR1 LNHDA, CDR2 SQIVND (reference sequence). The CDR3 extends over 17 amino acids. Trimming removed 1 base from V and 6 bases from J; junction bases left unmatched: 11. CDR3 region: CASSIGSGRGRAGELFF. DNA for the CDR3: TGTGCCAGTAGTATAGGGTCTGGAAGGGGGCGCGCCGGGGAGCTGTTTTTT.

The CDR3 loop is CASPAGPGNYGYTF. The DNA of the CDR3 is TGTGCCAGCCCTGCCGGCCCGGGGAACTATGGCTACACCTTC. The chain links TRBV7-2 to TRBJ1-2; D gene ambiguous. CDR3 length: 14 amino acids. Between the trimmed V and J ends, which lost 8 bases and 2 bases, there was a span of 15 bases. CDR1 and CDR2 (germline): SGHTA, FQGNSA.

The V gene is TRBV7-9, the J gene TRBJ1-6; D call uncertain. V dropped 5 bases and J dropped 7 bases, with 9 bases sitting between them. The length of the CDR3 is 13 residues. Germline lookup yields CDR1 SEHNR and CDR2 FQNEAQ (reference sequence). The CDR3, as DNA: TGTGCCAGCAGCCCTAGCCTGAATTCACCCCTCCACTTT. Translation: CASSPSLNSPLHF.

Only one count was recorded for this clone. This chain links TRBV29-1 with TRBJ2-1; 8 bases fit TRBD1. This CDR3 spans 15 amino acids. The V gene end was trimmed by 7 bases and the J gene end by 6 bases; junction bases not matched to a gene: 14. Germline loops: CDR1 SQVTM, CDR2 ANQGSEA. CDR3 sequence: CSATGVAGKGNEQFF. The DNA of the CDR3 is TGCAGCGCGACAGGGGTTGCGGGGAAAGGCAATGAGCAGTTCTTC.

The chain couples TRBV4-1 to TRBJ1-1; D remains ambiguous. Germline assignment: CDR1 MGHRA and CDR2 YSYEKL. This CDR3 spans 17 amino acids. The V end was cut by 0 bases, the J end by 0 bases, with 14 bases between. The CDR3 spells CASSQDRRQYLNTEAFF. The CDR3 DNA reads as TGCGCCAGCAGCCAAGATAGGCGGCAGTATCTGAACACTGAAGCTTTCTTT.

The CDR3 sequence: CASARGGTTYNEQFF. CDR3 sequence (DNA): TGTGCCAGCGCGAGGGGGGGAACGACTTACAATGAGCAGTTCTTC. The genes are TRBV7-2 and TRBJ2-1, with D perhaps matching TRBD2 (7 bases). Germline V gene data show CDR1 as SGHTA and CDR2 as FQGNSA. This CDR3 has 15 amino acids. Trimming removed 8 bases at V and 4 bases at J, with 18 bases between.

This clone was seen a handful of times. The V and J genes are TRBV7-3 and TRBJ2-2; 10 positions match TRBD2. Looked up from germline, CDR1 is SGHTA and CDR2 is FQGTGA. This CDR3 is built from 16 residues. The V gene end was trimmed by 2 bases and the J gene end by 0 bases; junction bases not matched to a gene: 0. CDR3 sequence reads: CASSLLAGANTGELFF. Written as DNA, the CDR3 is TGTGCCAGCAGCTTACTAGCGGGGGCGAACACCGGGGAGCTGTTTTTT.

Of note for this clone: A read error may explain this, as a much larger clone is one base away. Other DNA sequences of this sample code for an identical CDR3. This rearrangement joins TRBV7-9 to TRBJ2-1, with 10 nucleotides matching TRBD2. V dropped 0 bases and J dropped 2; count of bases not matched to a gene: 1. The CDR3 loop spans 16 amino acids. The V gene's germline CDR1 is SEHNR and CDR2 FQNEAQ (reference sequence). CDR3 loop: CASSLALAGTYNEQFF. The DNA for the CDR3 is TGTGCCAGCAGCTTAGCACTAGCGGGGACCTACAATGAGCAGTTCTTC.

CDR3 sequence reads: CASSRRQSNQPQHF. The CDR3 nucleotides are TGTGCCAGCAGCCGTAGACAGAGCAATCAGCCCCAGCATTTT. This sequence joins TRBV5-8 and TRBJ1-5, with D possibly matching TRBD1 (5 bases). The CDR3 is 14 residues long. The germline V gene encodes CDR1 SGHTS and CDR2 YDEGEE. V gave up 4 bases and J gave up 1 base, with 9 bases separating them.

The chain has TRBV3-1 (or the pseudogene TRBV3-2) and TRBJ1-2; 9 positions match TRBD1. The CDR3 spans 17 residues. The V gene's germline CDR1 is LGHDT and CDR2 YNNKEL (reference sequence). Trimming at V came to 1 base and at J to 4 bases, leaving 10 bases not matched to a gene. In nucleotides, the CDR3 is TGTGCCAGCAGCCAAGCGGGACAGGGTAGCCCTAGCTATGGCTACACCTTC. Translating gives CASSQAGQGSPSYGYTF.

V gene TRBV3-1 (or the pseudogene TRBV3-2) combines with J gene TRBJ2-7, with 9 bases matching TRBD2. Germline CDR1 LGHDT, CDR2 YNNKEL (reference sequence). The CDR3 is made up of 16 amino acids. V lost 4 bases to trimming and J lost 3 bases; unmatched junction nucleotides: 10. CDR3 DNA: TGTGCCAGCAGCCGAAACCCCGGGACTAGCATCTACGAGCAGTACTTC. The encoded protein is CASSRNPGTSIYEQYF.

The chain is built from TRBV5-1 and TRBJ2-5; D is ambiguous. Germline CDR1 SGHRS, CDR2 YFSETQ. This CDR3 region has 15 residues. Between the trimmed V and J ends, which lost 4 bases and 4 bases, there was a span of 17 bases. The CDR3 DNA sequence: TGCGCCAGCAGCGCGGCCCCGTTCGGTGGAGAGACCCAGTACTTC. It yields the protein CASSAAPFGGETQYF.

The chain has TRBV7-9 and TRBJ1-2; D is uncertain. CDR1 is SEHNR and CDR2 is FQNEAQ in the germline V gene (reference sequence). V was cut by 4 bases and J by 5 bases, with 11 bases left in between. The CDR3 contains 13 residues. The CDR3 protein is CASSSGLKYGYTF. The CDR3, as DNA: TGTGCCAGCAGCTCCGGGTTAAAGTATGGCTACACCTTC.

The CDR3, as DNA: TGTGCCAGCTCACCACAGGGGAAATCGAACACCGGGGAGCTGTTTTTT. This sequence encodes CASSPQGKSNTGELFF. The chain couples TRBV18 to TRBJ2-2, with a weak D call TRBD1 (5 bases). Germline assignment: CDR1 KGHSH and CDR2 LQKENI. Trimming shortened V by 1 base and J by 0 bases, and 9 bases separated the two germline ends. This CDR3 region has 16 residues.

The chain employs TRBV6-1 and TRBJ2-7; D gene uncertain. Germline-derived CDR1 and CDR2 are MNHNS and SASEGT. This CDR3 has 15 residues. The V gene lost 2 bases and the J gene lost 1 base, with 12 bases spanning the gap. Here the CDR3 DNA reads TGTGCCAGCAGTGAAATGGTAGCTCGGTCCTACGAGCAGTACTTC. Its translation: CASSEMVARSYEQYF.

V usage is TRBV5-1 and J usage is TRBJ2-3; D might be TRBD1 (6 bases). The CDR3 runs 12 residues. V lost 6 bases to trimming and J lost 9 bases, with 14 bases between them. Germline V gene data show CDR1 as SGHRS and CDR2 as YFSETQ. The CDR3: CASTENRETQYF. In nucleotides, the CDR3 is TGCGCCAGCACAGAGAACAGGGAAACGCAGTATTTT. Complete variable domain (other parts from reference TRBV5-1 and TRBJ2-3): KAGVTQTPRYLIKTRGQQVTLSCSPISGHRSVSWYQQTPGQGLQFLFEYFSETQRNKGNFPGRFSGRQFSNSRSEMNVSTLELGDSALYLCASTENRETQYFGPGTRLTVL.

The J gene is TRBJ1-1, the V gene TRBV30; D perhaps matches TRBD1 (5 bases). The V end lost 4 bases, the J end lost 4 bases, and 19 bases lay between the germline ends. The length of the CDR3 is 15 residues. Germline V lookup: CDR1 GTSNPN, CDR2 SVGIG (reference sequence). Here the CDR3 reads CAWTLVDSLRTEAFF. The CDR3 DNA reads TGTGCCTGGACTTTGGTTGACAGTCTTCGCACTGAAGCTTTCTTT.

The rearrangement links TRBV7-9 to TRBJ2-2; no reliable D call. Trimming stripped 5 bases from V and 4 bases from J, with 14 bases between. This CDR3 has 15 amino acids. The germline gives CDR1 SEHNR, CDR2 FQNEAQ (reference sequence). CDR3 residues: CASSLTAVPTGELFF. The CDR3 bases are TGTGCCAGCAGCCTGACGGCGGTCCCCACCGGGGAGCTGTTTTTT.

The rearrangement uses TRBV11-2 and TRBJ2-7; TRBD2 matches 10 bases. Germline CDR1 SGHAT, CDR2 FQNNGV. The CDR3 is 16 residues long. The J segment lost 3 bases and the V segment lost 5 bases, leaving 10 bases of the junction unmatched. CDR3 loop: CASSHPPGTSVYEQYF. For the CDR3, the DNA is TGTGCCAGCAGCCACCCGCCCGGGACTAGCGTCTACGAGCAGTACTTC.